This T cell receptor beta chain was obtained from a study of identical twins. In this sample, this clonotype turned up many times. TCRdb used MiXCR to reprocess the 5' RACE reads, holding one entry per CDR3 protein. The table shows around 570,000 distinct CDR3 sequences, with 9.6% occurring only once. A further study also used this sample, focusing on yellow fever vaccine responses in identical twins.

Sequencing input: PBMCs. The receptor's source is a young woman in good health.

The CDR3 sequence is CASSPSGVSYEQYF. Written as DNA, the CDR3 is TGTGCCAGCAGCCCTAGCGGGGTTTCCTACGAGCAGTACTTC. The chain combines TRBV7-9 with TRBJ2-7; 9 nucleotides align to TRBD2. This CDR3 spans 14 amino acids. V was pared by 5 bases and J by 1 base, with 3 bases of the junction left unmatched. The germline V gene has CDR1 SEHNR and CDR2 FQNEAQ (reference sequence).